The TCR beta chain described here comes from a study of patients and donors after allogeneic stem cell transplantation. Germline V lookup: CDR1 MNHEY, CDR2 SMNVEV (reference sequence). CDR3 size: 15 residues. The junction had 9 bases not matched to a gene; V was cut back by 5 bases and J by 9 bases. This clonotype is termed large (0.1 to 1%). TCRdb ran MiXCR on the RT-PCR reads and lists one entry per CDR3 protein. The sample lists 1,500 to 2,000 distinct CDR3 sequences; roughly 18% were seen once. The TCR sequence derives from a human donor who was either an allogeneic HSCT recipient or a stem cell or donor lymphocyte infusion donor (not recorded which). It is not recorded whose cells these are; they may come from a transplant donor. The chain uses TRBV27 and TRBJ1-6; 8 nucleotides agree with TRBD1. Material: blood, either unsorted or a sorted T cell fraction (not recorded which). The CDR3 DNA sequence: TGTGCCAGCAGTCCTGGACAGGGAGGGGGTTCACCCCTCCACTTT. It codes for CASSPGQGGGSPLHF.